Included here is one T cell receptor beta chain sequence, with context. This specimen comes from a study of blood T cell repertoires in COVID-19. Method: immunoSEQ multiplex PCR; TCRdb's copy keeps in-frame clones and lacks some. Among fewer than 40,000 clones, over 70% were seen once, and the ten largest hold 11% to 15%. CDR1 and CDR2 (germline): LNHDA, SQIVND (reference sequence). This CDR3 comprises 14 residues. J lost 4 bases, V lost 8 bases, and 8 bases had no gene match. Material for sequencing was peripheral blood. The chain is built from TRBV19 and TRBJ1-5; TRBD1 aligns across 7 bases. This sequence was found in a man in his fifties or sixties with active COVID-19. CDR3 sequence: CASSDRTGNQPQHF. The DNA for the CDR3 is TGTGCCAGTTCCGACCGGACAGGTAATCAGCCCCAGCATTTT.